Each of the 12 T cell receptor beta chains below was sequenced from the same sample in a study of blood T cell repertoires in COVID-19. Sequencing was performed with immunoSEQ multiplex PCR; in TCRdb, only in-frame clones are kept and a portion is missing. This table has about half a million clones, 75% to 90% appearing once. The specimen was peripheral blood. These receptor sequences come from a human donor in a cohort sampled during active COVID-19.

This chain connects TRBV29-1 to TRBJ2-7; the D gene is possibly TRBD2 (6 bases). Trimming left V 7 bases short and J 7 bases short, with 17 bases between. This CDR3 has 12 residues. The V gene's germline CDR1 is SQVTM and CDR2 ANQGSEA. The CDR3 spells CSGVRPAGEQYF. The CDR3 DNA is TGCAGCGGGGTAAGACCCGCGGGGGAGCAGTACTTC.

V usage is TRBV7-9 and J usage is TRBJ2-7; 12 bases map to TRBD2. The germline V gene has CDR1 SEHNR and CDR2 FQNEAQ (reference sequence). The V gene end was trimmed by 5 bases and the J gene end by 4 bases; junction bases not matched to a gene: 6. The CDR3 length is 15 residues. The CDR3 protein is CASSPLAGGLYEQYF. The CDR3 DNA follows: TGTGCCAGCAGCCCACTAGCGGGAGGACTATACGAGCAGTACTTC.

The V call is TRBV7-9, the J call TRBJ2-5; 11 nucleotides agree with TRBD1. The length of the CDR3 is 15 residues. V trimming: 4 bases; J trimming: 5 bases; junction bases outside the gene matches: 6. The V gene's germline CDR1 is SEHNR and CDR2 FQNEAQ (reference sequence). The CDR3 here is CASSSRTGGSETQYF. CDR3 coding DNA: TGTGCCAGCAGCTCGAGGACAGGGGGCTCTGAGACCCAGTACTTC.

The rearrangement links TRBV5-1 to TRBJ2-7; TRBD2 aligns across 7 bases. V shed 4 bases, J shed 5 bases, and the junction held 12 bases outside the gene matches. Germline V gene lookup returns CDR1 SGHRS and CDR2 YFSETQ. This CDR3 has 15 residues. CDR3 nucleotide sequence: TGCGCCAGCAGCGCAGCCGACGGGGGGAGTAACGAGCAGTACTTC. Its translation: CASSAADGGSNEQYF.

The chain carries TRBV19 and TRBJ2-2; tentative D call: TRBD2 (5 bases). V was pared by 1 base and J by 7 bases, with 10 bases between. This CDR3 is built from 14 residues. Germline CDR1 reads LNHDA; CDR2 reads SQIVND (reference sequence). The CDR3 nucleotides read TGTGCCAGTAGTATAGTACTCCGGGGCGGGGAGCTGTTTTTT. It encodes CASSIVLRGGELFF.

The genes are TRBV7-2 and TRBJ2-5; 9 bases fit TRBD2. The J segment lost 4 bases and the V segment lost 2 bases, leaving 8 bases of the junction unmatched. Germline V gene lookup returns CDR1 SGHTA and CDR2 FQGNSA. The CDR3 length is 16 residues. The CDR3 nucleotides are TGTGCCAGCAGCTTACGGTCAGCGGGAGGTGGAGAGACCCAGTACTTC. It specifies CASSLRSAGGGETQYF.

This clone was seen only a few times. V and J are TRBV5-1 and TRBJ2-7; tentative D call: TRBD1 (6 bases). Germline values: CDR1 SGHRS, CDR2 YFSETQ. The length of the CDR3 is 14 residues. V lost 4 bases, J lost 5 bases, and 16 bases lay in between. The CDR3 protein is CASSMDSSPNEQYF. The DNA for the CDR3 is TGCGCCAGCAGCATGGACAGTTCGCCCAACGAGCAGTACTTC.

For the CDR3, the DNA is TGTGCCTGGAGTGTCGACTGGAATGAGCAGTTCTTC. Amino acids: CAWSVDWNEQFF. The chain employs TRBV30 and TRBJ2-1; no firm D call. Germline V gene data show CDR1 as GTSNPN and CDR2 as SVGIG (reference sequence). Trimming removed 0 bases at V and 7 bases at J, with 7 bases between. This CDR3 has 12 residues. Full variable domain (remainder filled in from reference TRBV30 and TRBJ2-1): SQTIHQWPATLVQPVGSPLSLECTVEGTSNPNLYWYRQAAGRGLQLLFYSVGIGQISSEVPQNLSASRPQDRQFILSSKKLLLSDSGFYLCAWSVDWNEQFFGPGTRLTVL.

The rearrangement joins TRBV7-2 to TRBJ1-5, with no clear D. Germline V gene data show CDR1 as SGHTA and CDR2 as FQGNSA. V was shortened by 0 bases and J by 7 bases, with 13 bases between the two germline ends. CDR3 length equals 15 residues. The CDR3 here is CASSLAWQARQPQHF. The DNA for the CDR3 is TGTGCCAGCAGCTTAGCCTGGCAGGCCAGGCAGCCCCAGCATTTT.

The chain links TRBV7-8 to TRBJ1-2; 10 bases are a match to TRBD1. V dropped 5 bases and J dropped 4; count of bases not matched to a gene: 4. Looked up from germline, CDR1 is SGHVS and CDR2 is FQNEAQ. This CDR3 has 14 residues. The DNA of the CDR3 is TGTGCCAGCAGCCCCGGGACAGGGGTCTATGGCTACACCTTC. Protein: CASSPGTGVYGYTF.

CDR3 in DNA: TGTGCCAGTAGTATAGCCCGGGGGGAAAAACTGTTTTTT. This codes for CASSIARGEKLFF. The rearrangement links TRBV19 to TRBJ1-4; TRBD1 is a possible D gene (5 bases). The CDR3 extends over 13 amino acids. Between the trimmed V and J ends, which lost 1 base and 8 bases, there was a span of 8 bases. Looked up from germline, CDR1 is LNHDA and CDR2 is SQIVND (reference sequence). Drawing the rest from reference TRBV19 and TRBJ1-4, the complete variable domain is DGGITQSPKYLFRKEGQNVTLSCEQNLNHDAMYWYRQDPGQGLRLIYYSQIVNDFQKGDIAEGYSVSREKKESFPLTVTSAQKNPTAFYLCASSIARGEKLFFGSGTQLSVL.

The count of this clone is one. V is TRBV30 and J is TRBJ1-5; D unresolved. Germline V gene data show CDR1 as GTSNPN and CDR2 as SVGIG (reference sequence). This CDR3 has 13 residues. V was clipped by 2 bases and J by 4 bases, with 9 bases between them. Here the CDR3 DNA reads TGTGCCTGGAGTATCCGGGAAAATCAGCCCCAGCATTTT. This sequence encodes CAWSIRENQPQHF.